The source of this T cell receptor (beta chain) is a study of cytomegalovirus exposure and HLA in healthy donors. Notes on the study in general: Sequencing likely generated an artifact that appeared as a cluster of highly shared sequence variants.

As regards this clone: Antigen unknown.

Germline CDR1 reads MGHRA; CDR2 reads YSYEKL. Trimming cost V 0 bases and J 2 bases; bases outside gene matches: 7. This CDR3 spans 16 amino acids. With 60 Vbeta and 13 Jbeta primers, the PCR was carried out. Repertoires were generated with immunoSEQ multiplex PCR, while TCRdb's copy carries only in-frame clones and drops some. The table lists about 120,000 clones. This chain links TRBV4-1 with TRBJ2-7; TRBD2 matches 7 bases. The material sequenced was PBMCs. The sequence derives from a woman in her 40s in good health and CMV-seropositive. DNA of the CDR3: TGCGCCAGCAGCCAAGATCATCCGGGGGGAACCTACGAGCAGTACTTC. Its translation: CASSQDHPGGTYEQYF.